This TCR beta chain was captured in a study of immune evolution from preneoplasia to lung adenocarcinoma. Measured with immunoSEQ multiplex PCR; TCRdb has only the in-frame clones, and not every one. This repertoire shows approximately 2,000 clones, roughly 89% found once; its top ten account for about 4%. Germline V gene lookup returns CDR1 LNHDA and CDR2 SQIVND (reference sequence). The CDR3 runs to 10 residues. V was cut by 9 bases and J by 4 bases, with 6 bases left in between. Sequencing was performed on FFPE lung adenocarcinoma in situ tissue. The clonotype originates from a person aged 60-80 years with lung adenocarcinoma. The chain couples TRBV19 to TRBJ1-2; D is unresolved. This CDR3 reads CASGFYGYTF. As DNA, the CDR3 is TGTGCCAGCGGTTTCTATGGCTACACCTTC.